This record covers a single TCR beta chain. Its antigen is still unknown. The protocol was immunoSEQ multiplex PCR, while the TCRdb copy is restricted to in-frame clones and leaves out a portion. The sample records over 120,000 clones, approximately 92% being singletons. These data originate in a study of T cell responses to AZD1222 COVID-19 vaccine. Regarding the study as a whole: Spike as a whole was targeted by vaccine-associated CD4 TCRs, dominant at 160-218 and 743-854. Spike-specific TCR breadth rose after two AZD1222 doses, and depth rose as well. A mostly white British donor set with more females was recruited, and clonal diversity was possibly underestimated.

V lost 7 bases and J lost 8, with 23 bases in between. Germline lookup yields CDR1 SNHLY and CDR2 FYNNEI. The CDR3 extends over 16 amino acids. This chain links TRBV2 with TRBJ1-4; D possibly corresponds to TRBD1 (5 bases). The receptor was derived from an adult in good health. Here the sequenced sample was peripheral blood, taken on day 0 of AZD1222 vaccination. The CDR3 loop reads CASINGWGGNQEKLFF. The DNA for the CDR3 is TGTGCCAGCATTAACGGATGGGGGGGTAATCAGGAAAAACTGTTTTTT.